The 25 T cell receptor beta chains below come from one sample, sequenced in a study of shared clonotypes between healthy human individuals. CD45RO-negative, CCR7-positively selected cells formed the naive CD8 fraction, excluding terminally differentiated effector memory CD45RA+ cells. Libraries were prepared by immunoSEQ multiplex PCR; TCRdb keeps only in-frame clonotypes and omits some of them. This sample carries roughly 2 million clones, approximately 94% of them seen once, and the ten largest clones take roughly 1%. The sample taken for sequencing was naive CD8+ T cells sorted from blood. The receptors were sampled from a young man in good health.

Worth noting for this clone: One base away lies a much larger clone, so this may be a sequencing read error. The chain links TRBV28 to TRBJ2-7; D is ambiguous. CDR3 length: 11 amino acids. Trimming shortened V by 3 bases and J by 3 bases, and 3 bases separated the two germline ends. Germline CDR1 MDHEN, CDR2 SYDVKM. The DNA for the CDR3 is TGTGCCAGCAGTTTCTACTACGAGCAGTACTTC. Its translation is CASSFYYEQYF.

V gene TRBV7-9 combines with J gene TRBJ1-5; D unresolved. CDR3 length: 18 amino acids. CDR1 and CDR2 from the germline V gene are SEHNR and FQNEAQ (reference sequence). Trimming pared 2 bases from V and 6 bases from J, leaving 23 bases between. The CDR3 spells CASSLSEGLESESQPQHF. In DNA form, the CDR3 reads TGTGCCAGCAGCTTATCCGAAGGGTTAGAATCAGAAAGTCAGCCCCAGCATTTT. The variable domain in full, completed from reference TRBV7-9 and TRBJ1-5, reads DTGVSQNPRHKITKRGQNVTFRCDPISEHNRLYWYRQTLGQGPEFLTYFQNEAQLEKSRLLSDRFSAERPKGSFSTLEIQRTEQGDSAMYLCASSLSEGLESESQPQHFGDGTRLSIL.

A note on this clone: At the DNA level, this CDR3 is encoded by other sequences in the same sample as well. The genes are TRBV6-5 and TRBJ2-7, with 9 bases identical to TRBD2. The V and J ends lost 0 bases and 5 bases, in that order; junction bases with no gene match: 5. Looked up from germline, CDR1 is MNHEY and CDR2 is SVGAGI. This CDR3 comprises 15 residues. The CDR3 is CASSYSSSGDNEQYF. Written as DNA, the CDR3 is TGTGCCAGCAGTTACTCGTCTAGCGGGGATAACGAGCAGTACTTC.

The chain joins TRBV15 to TRBJ2-7; D gene uncertain. There are 13 residues in the CDR3. V gave up 0 bases and J gave up 7 bases, with 10 bases separating them. Germline V CDR1 and CDR2: LNHNV, YYDKDF (reference sequence). The DNA for the CDR3 is TGTGCCACCAGCAGAGATGGGATGGGGGAGCAGTACTTC. This translates into CATSRDGMGEQYF.

This clone showed up just a few times. The genes are TRBV30 and TRBJ2-5; D is undetermined. The J call could be wrong; TRBJ2-7 is a better fit for the DNA end. The CDR3 is made up of 12 amino acids. Germline loops: CDR1 GTSNPN, CDR2 SVGIG (reference sequence). CDR3 amino acids: CAWSGDSPEQYF. DNA for the CDR3: TGTGCCTGGAGTGGAGACTCCCCCGAGCAGTACTTC.

The chain uses TRBV4-3 and TRBJ2-2; D may match TRBD1 or TRBD2 (5 bases each). The ends were cut back, 1 base at V and 5 bases at J, with 20 bases in the middle. This CDR3 is 18 amino acids long. Germline-derived CDR1 and CDR2 are LGHNA and YSLEER. The CDR3 loop reads CASSQVLELAGATGELFF. DNA of the CDR3: TGCGCCAGCAGCCAAGTTCTAGAGCTGGCCGGGGCAACCGGGGAGCTGTTTTTT.

This clone has a single count. The V gene is TRBV7-8, the J gene TRBJ2-1; 8 nucleotides line up with TRBD2. V lost 1 base to trimming and J lost 2 bases; unmatched junction nucleotides: 7. Germline V gives CDR1 SGHVS, CDR2 FQNEAQ. The CDR3 contains 17 residues. As DNA, the CDR3 is TGTGCCAGCAGCTTAGTACCGCGGGAGGCCCCCTACAATGAGCAGTTCTTC. Its protein product is CASSLVPREAPYNEQFF. The full variable domain, its missing parts supplied by reference TRBV7-8 and TRBJ2-1, is GAGVSQSPRYKVAKRGQDVALRCDPISGHVSLFWYQQALGQGPEFLTYFQNEAQLDKSGLPSDRFFAERPEGSVSTLKIQRTQQEDSAVYLCASSLVPREAPYNEQFFGPGTRLTVL.

Remarks on this clone: Different DNA sequences within this sample yield the same CDR3. The chain employs TRBV27 and TRBJ2-7; the D gene could be TRBD1 or TRBD2 (5 bases each). With 5 bases removed from V and 2 bases from J, the gap between germline ends came to 10 bases. Per the germline V gene, CDR1 is MNHEY and CDR2 is SMNVEV (reference sequence). This CDR3 has 13 residues. Here the CDR3 reads CASSNRGPYEQYF. The CDR3, as DNA: TGTGCCAGCAGTAATCGGGGCCCCTACGAGCAGTACTTC.

V gene TRBV6-1 combines with J gene TRBJ2-2; D is uncertain. The V and J ends lost 2 bases and 5 bases respectively, with 3 bases between them. Germline V gene data show CDR1 as MNHNS and CDR2 as SASEGT. The CDR3 spans 12 residues. The CDR3 region has the DNA TGTGCCAGCAGTGAAAGAACCGGGGAGCTGTTTTTT. Its translation: CASSERTGELFF.

As concerns this clone: Other nucleotide sequences from this sample produce the same CDR3. The chain couples TRBV6-5 to TRBJ1-1, with a tentative D call TRBD1 (5 bases). Germline V gene lookup returns CDR1 MNHEY and CDR2 SVGAGI. The CDR3 is made up of 12 amino acids. Trimming stripped 6 bases from V and 5 bases from J, with 10 bases between. CDR3 nucleotide sequence: TGTGCCAGCAGCCCGGGGGGGACTGAAGCTTTCTTT. Its protein is CASSPGGTEAFF.

V gene TRBV27 combines with J gene TRBJ2-2, with D possibly matching TRBD2 (5 bases). The germline V gene encodes CDR1 MNHEY and CDR2 SMNVEV (reference sequence). The CDR3 extends over 16 amino acids. V lost 5 bases, J lost 0 bases, and 13 bases lay in between. The CDR3 DNA follows: TGTGCCAGCAGTCCAGGACTTGTCGCGAACACCGGGGAGCTGTTTTTT. Protein: CASSPGLVANTGELFF.

This chain joins TRBV6-6 and TRBJ1-5; 9 positions agree with TRBD1. Looked up from germline, CDR1 is MNHNY and CDR2 is SVGAGI (reference sequence). The CDR3 loop spans 15 amino acids. The junction had 5 bases not matched to a gene; V was cut back by 7 bases and J by 1 base. The CDR3 bases are TGTGCCAGCACACAGGGGGCGATGAGCAATCAGCCCCAGCATTTT. It codes for CASTQGAMSNQPQHF.

This chain connects TRBV6-5 to TRBJ2-5, with 10 bases identical to TRBD1. Germline CDR1 and CDR2: MNHEY and SVGAGI. The CDR3 has 14 residues. Trimming removed 6 bases from V and 4 bases from J; junction bases left unmatched: 5. For the CDR3, the DNA is TGTGCCAGCAGCCCGGGACAGGGGATAGAGACCCAGTACTTC. This gives the protein CASSPGQGIETQYF.

J is TRBJ1-5 and V is TRBV28; maybe TRBD1 (5 bases). Between the trimmed V and J ends, which lost 3 bases and 1 base, there was a span of 10 bases. Germline V gene data show CDR1 as MDHEN and CDR2 as SYDVKM. This CDR3 has 15 residues. CDR3 loop: CASSFAGTSNQPQHF. DNA for the CDR3: TGTGCCAGCAGTTTTGCCGGGACGAGCAATCAGCCCCAGCATTTT.

V gene TRBV5-4 combines with J gene TRBJ2-1; 11 positions match TRBD2. Germline V gene sequence: CDR1 SGHNT, CDR2 YYREEE (reference sequence). The CDR3 totals 14 residues. Trimming cost V 4 bases and J 4 bases; bases outside gene matches: 1. The CDR3 sequence: CASSTSGGYNEQFF. The CDR3 DNA sequence: TGTGCCAGCAGCACTAGCGGGGGTTACAATGAGCAGTTCTTC.

This clone is a singleton in its sample. The J gene is TRBJ2-7, the V gene TRBV9; perhaps TRBD1 as D (6 bases). The germline V gene encodes CDR1 SGDLS and CDR2 YYNGEE. Trimming pared 4 bases from V and 5 bases from J, leaving 13 bases between. CDR3 length equals 13 residues. CDR3 sequence reads: CASSPVPGDEQYF. CDR3 DNA sequence: TGTGCCAGCAGCCCCGTCCCAGGGGACGAGCAGTACTTC.

The chain carries TRBV9 and TRBJ2-5; perhaps TRBD1 as D (5 bases). The CDR3 runs 17 residues. Germline V lookup: CDR1 SGDLS, CDR2 YYNGEE. V was pared by 0 bases and J by 2 bases, with 17 bases between. The CDR3 sequence: CASSVGLGDSAQETQYF. For the CDR3, the DNA is TGTGCCAGCAGCGTAGGTCTTGGCGACAGTGCTCAAGAGACCCAGTACTTC.

The chain uses TRBV6-5 and TRBJ1-2; no clear D. Deletions cut 0 bases from V and 6 bases from J, with 11 bases between. The CDR3 has 14 residues. Germline CDR1 reads MNHEY; CDR2 reads SVGAGI. The CDR3 reads CASSYSAPPDGYTF. The CDR3 DNA reads as TGTGCCAGCAGTTACTCGGCCCCCCCGGATGGCTACACCTTC.

Worth noting for this clone: This sample includes further DNA sequences coding for the same CDR3. This sequence joins TRBV27 and TRBJ1-1; D may be TRBD1 (5 bases). This CDR3 comprises 13 residues. V was cut by 6 bases and J by 0 bases, with 8 bases left in between. Per the germline V gene, CDR1 is MNHEY and CDR2 is SMNVEV (reference sequence). The CDR3 nucleotides are TGTGCCAGCAGCCGGGGCTTGAACACTGAAGCTTTCTTT. Translation: CASSRGLNTEAFF.

About this clone itself: Other DNA sequences from this sample encode an identical CDR3 as well. The chain combines TRBV6-6 with TRBJ2-7, with D uncertain. This CDR3 is 13 amino acids long. Between the trimmed V and J ends, which lost 0 bases and 2 bases, there was a span of 5 bases. From germline, CDR1 is MNHNY and CDR2 SVGAGI (reference sequence). CDR3 amino acids: CASSYSNTYEQYF. The CDR3, as DNA: TGTGCCAGCAGTTACTCGAACACCTACGAGCAGTACTTC.

To note about this clone: Other DNA sequences in this sample translate to the same CDR3. J is TRBJ2-7 and V is TRBV5-1, with D possibly TRBD2 on 6 matching bases. CDR1 SGHRS and CDR2 YFSETQ come from the germline V gene. The length of the CDR3 is 13 residues. Trimming left V 3 bases short and J 0 bases short, with 7 bases between. The CDR3 loop reads CASSSGDSYEQYF. DNA for the CDR3: TGCGCCAGCAGCTCGGGGGACTCCTACGAGCAGTACTTC.

Note on this clone: This sample includes further DNA sequences coding for the same CDR3. The rearrangement uses TRBV28 and TRBJ2-7; tentative D call: TRBD1 (5 bases). V lost 3 bases to trimming and J lost 4 bases, with 13 bases between them. The CDR3 runs to 14 residues. Germline CDR1 reads MDHEN; CDR2 reads SYDVKM. CDR3 region: CASSLAGIPYEQYF. The DNA for the CDR3 is TGTGCCAGCAGTTTGGCAGGGATCCCTTACGAGCAGTACTTC. Filled out from reference TRBV28 and TRBJ2-7, the complete variable domain reads DVKVTQSSRYLVKRTGEKVFLECVQDMDHENMFWYRQDPGLGLRLIYFSYDVKMKEKGDIPEGYSVSREKKERFSLILESASTNQTSMYLCASSLAGIPYEQYFGPGTRLTVT.

About this clone itself: The identical CDR3 is also encoded by other nucleotide sequences in the sample. The rearrangement uses TRBV5-1 and TRBJ2-7; D may match TRBD1 or TRBD2 (5 bases each). CDR3 length: 14 residues. Germline CDR1 and CDR2: SGHRS and YFSETQ. V was clipped by 5 bases and J by 2 bases, with 14 bases between them. The CDR3 DNA is TGCGCCAGCAGTTCAGGGACGGGAACCTACGAGCAGTACTTC. Translating it yields CASSSGTGTYEQYF.

The chain links TRBV5-6 to TRBJ2-7; D might be TRBD2 (6 bases). Germline CDR1 is SGHDT and CDR2 is YYEEEE. The V gene lost 2 bases and the J gene lost 3 bases, with 12 bases spanning the gap. The CDR3 is 14 amino acids. The DNA for the CDR3 is TGTGCCAGCAGCTTTGGCGGGGCCTTCTACGAGCAGTACTTC. As protein: CASSFGGAFYEQYF.

The gene calls are TRBV19 and TRBJ2-7; possibly TRBD1 for D (6 bases). This CDR3 comprises 14 residues. Between the trimmed V and J ends, which lost 1 base and 5 bases, there was a span of 12 bases. Germline lookup yields CDR1 LNHDA and CDR2 SQIVND (reference sequence). CDR3 nucleotides: TGTGCCAGTAGTATAGGGCCAGGGGACCACGAGCAGTACTTC. Translation gives CASSIGPGDHEQYF.